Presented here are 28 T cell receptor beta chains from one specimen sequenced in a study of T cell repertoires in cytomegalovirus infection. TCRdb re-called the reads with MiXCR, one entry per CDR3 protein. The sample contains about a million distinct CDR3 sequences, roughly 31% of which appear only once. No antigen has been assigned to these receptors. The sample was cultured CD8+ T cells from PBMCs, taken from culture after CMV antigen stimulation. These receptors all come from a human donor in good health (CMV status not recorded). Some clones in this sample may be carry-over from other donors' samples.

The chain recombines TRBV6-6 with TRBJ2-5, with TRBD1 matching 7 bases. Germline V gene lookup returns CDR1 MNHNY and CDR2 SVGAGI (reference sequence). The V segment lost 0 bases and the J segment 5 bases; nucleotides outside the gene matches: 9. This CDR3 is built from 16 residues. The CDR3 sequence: CASSYSYRGEEETQYF. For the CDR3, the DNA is TGTGCCAGCAGTTACTCCTACAGGGGAGAGGAGGAGACCCAGTACTTC.

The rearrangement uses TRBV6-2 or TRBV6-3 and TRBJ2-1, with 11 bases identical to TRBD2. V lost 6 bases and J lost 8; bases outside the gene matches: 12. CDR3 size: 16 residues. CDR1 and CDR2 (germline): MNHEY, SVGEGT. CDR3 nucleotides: TGTGCCAGCAGCCACACCAGTGGGACTAGCGGTTATGAGCAGTTCTTC. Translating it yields CASSHTSGTSGYEQFF.

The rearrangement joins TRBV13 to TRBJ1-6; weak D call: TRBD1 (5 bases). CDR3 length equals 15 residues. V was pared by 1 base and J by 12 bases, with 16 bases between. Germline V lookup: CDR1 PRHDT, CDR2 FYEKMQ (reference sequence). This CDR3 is CASSLAAGRWEPLHF. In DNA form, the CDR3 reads TGTGCCAGCAGCTTAGCGGCAGGGCGTTGGGAACCCCTCCACTTT.

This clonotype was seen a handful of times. Here the CDR3 DNA reads TGCAGCGTTGGGGACGGCAGGGCATCTTGGCCCCAGCATTTT. This translates into CSVGDGRASWPQHF. The rearrangement uses TRBV29-1 and TRBJ1-5; D possibly corresponds to TRBD1 (5 bases). V lost 4 bases and J lost 9, with 19 bases in between. Germline values: CDR1 SQVTM, CDR2 ANQGSEA. CDR3 size: 14 residues.

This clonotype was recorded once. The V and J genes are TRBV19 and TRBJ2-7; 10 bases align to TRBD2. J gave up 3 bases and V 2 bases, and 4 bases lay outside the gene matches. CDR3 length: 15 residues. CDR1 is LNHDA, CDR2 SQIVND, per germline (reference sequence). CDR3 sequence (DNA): TGTGCCAGTAGTATAACGAGCGGGGGGGTCTACGAGCAGTACTTC. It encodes CASSITSGGVYEQYF.

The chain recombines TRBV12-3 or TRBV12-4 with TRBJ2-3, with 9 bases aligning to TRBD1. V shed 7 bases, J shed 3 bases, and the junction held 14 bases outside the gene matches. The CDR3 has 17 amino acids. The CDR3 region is CASTLLRDREFTDTQYF. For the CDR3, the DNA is TGTGCCAGCACCCTACTCCGGGACAGGGAATTTACAGATACGCAGTATTTT.

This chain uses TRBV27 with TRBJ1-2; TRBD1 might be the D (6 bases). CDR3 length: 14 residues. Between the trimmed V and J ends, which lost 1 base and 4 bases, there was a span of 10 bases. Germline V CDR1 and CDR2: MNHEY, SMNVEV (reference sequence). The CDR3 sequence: CASSLYREFYGYTF. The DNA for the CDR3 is TGTGCCAGCAGTTTATACAGGGAGTTCTATGGCTACACCTTC.

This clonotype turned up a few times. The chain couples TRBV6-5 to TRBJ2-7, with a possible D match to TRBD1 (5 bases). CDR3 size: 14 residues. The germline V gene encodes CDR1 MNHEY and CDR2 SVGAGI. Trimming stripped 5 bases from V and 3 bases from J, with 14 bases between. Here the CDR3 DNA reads TGTGCCAGCAGTCTAATTCGAAGGGGCTACGAGCAGTACTTC. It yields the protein CASSLIRRGYEQYF.

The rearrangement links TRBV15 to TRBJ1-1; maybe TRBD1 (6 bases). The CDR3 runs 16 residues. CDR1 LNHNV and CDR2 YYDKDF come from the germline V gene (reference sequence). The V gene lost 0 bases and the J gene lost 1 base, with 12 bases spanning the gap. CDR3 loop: CATSRDYGGANTEAFF. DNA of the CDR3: TGTGCCACCAGCAGAGATTACGGGGGCGCGAACACTGAAGCTTTCTTT.

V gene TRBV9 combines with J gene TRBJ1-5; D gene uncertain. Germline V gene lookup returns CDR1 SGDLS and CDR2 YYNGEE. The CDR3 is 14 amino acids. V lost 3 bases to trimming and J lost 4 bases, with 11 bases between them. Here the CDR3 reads CASSGGRVNQPQHF. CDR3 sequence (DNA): TGTGCCAGCAGCGGAGGGAGGGTAAATCAGCCCCAGCATTTT.

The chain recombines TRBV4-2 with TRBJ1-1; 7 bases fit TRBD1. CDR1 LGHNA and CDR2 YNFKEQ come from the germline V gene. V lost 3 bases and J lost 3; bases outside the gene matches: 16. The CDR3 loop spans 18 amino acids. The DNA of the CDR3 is TGTGCCAGCAGCCACACAAACCCCTCGGCAGGGGGGGACACTGAAGCTTTCTTT. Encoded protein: CASSHTNPSAGGDTEAFF.

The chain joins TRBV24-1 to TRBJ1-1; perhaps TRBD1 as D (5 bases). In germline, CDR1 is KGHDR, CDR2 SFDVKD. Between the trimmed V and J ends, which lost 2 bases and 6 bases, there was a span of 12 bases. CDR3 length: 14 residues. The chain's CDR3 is CATSDSPKGSEAFF. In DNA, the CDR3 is TGTGCCACCAGTGATTCCCCCAAGGGGTCTGAAGCTTTCTTT.

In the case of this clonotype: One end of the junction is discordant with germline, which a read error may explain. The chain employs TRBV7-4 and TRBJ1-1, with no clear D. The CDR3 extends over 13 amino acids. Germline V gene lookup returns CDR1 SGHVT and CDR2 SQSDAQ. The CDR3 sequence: CACRPPGNTEAFF. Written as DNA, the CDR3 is TGTGCCTGCAGGCCCCCCGGGAACACTGAAGCTTTCTTT.

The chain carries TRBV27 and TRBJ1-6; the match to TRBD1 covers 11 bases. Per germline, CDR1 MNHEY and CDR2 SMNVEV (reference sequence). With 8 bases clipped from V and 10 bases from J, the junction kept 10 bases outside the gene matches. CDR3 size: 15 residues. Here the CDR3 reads CASGVGQGDRSPLHF. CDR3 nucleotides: TGTGCCAGCGGGGTGGGACAGGGGGATCGATCACCCCTCCACTTT.

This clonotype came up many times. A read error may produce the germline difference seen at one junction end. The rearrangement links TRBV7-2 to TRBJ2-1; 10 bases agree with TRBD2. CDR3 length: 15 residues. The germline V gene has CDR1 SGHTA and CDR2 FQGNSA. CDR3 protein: CASSLAGDAYNEQFF. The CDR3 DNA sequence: TGTGCCAGCAGCCTAGCGGGAGATGCTTACAATGAGCAGTTCTTC.

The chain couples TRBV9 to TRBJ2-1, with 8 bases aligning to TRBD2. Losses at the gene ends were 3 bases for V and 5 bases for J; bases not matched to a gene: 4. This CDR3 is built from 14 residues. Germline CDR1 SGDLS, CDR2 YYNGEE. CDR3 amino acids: CASSATGGDNEQFF. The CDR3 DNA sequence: TGTGCCAGCAGCGCCACGGGGGGGGACAATGAGCAGTTCTTC.

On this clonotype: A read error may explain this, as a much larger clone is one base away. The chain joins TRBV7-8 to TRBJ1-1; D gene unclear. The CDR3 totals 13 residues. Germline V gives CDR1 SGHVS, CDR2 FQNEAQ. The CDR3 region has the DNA TGTGTCAGCAGCTTAGACACCTTCCTAGAAGCTTTCTTT. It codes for CVSSLDTFLEAFF.

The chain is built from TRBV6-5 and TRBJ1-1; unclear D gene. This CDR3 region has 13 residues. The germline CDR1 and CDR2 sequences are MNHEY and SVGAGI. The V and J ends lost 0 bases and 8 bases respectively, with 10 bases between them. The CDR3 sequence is CASSYSMVDEAFF. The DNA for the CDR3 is TGTGCCAGCAGTTACTCGATGGTGGACGAAGCTTTCTTT.

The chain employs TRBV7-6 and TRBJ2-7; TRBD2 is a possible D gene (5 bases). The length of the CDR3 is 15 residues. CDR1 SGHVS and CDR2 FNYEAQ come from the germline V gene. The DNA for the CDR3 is TGTGCTAGCAGCTTAGTGTCGGGGTTAGGTCGCGAGCAGTACGTC. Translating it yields CASSLVSGLGREQYV.

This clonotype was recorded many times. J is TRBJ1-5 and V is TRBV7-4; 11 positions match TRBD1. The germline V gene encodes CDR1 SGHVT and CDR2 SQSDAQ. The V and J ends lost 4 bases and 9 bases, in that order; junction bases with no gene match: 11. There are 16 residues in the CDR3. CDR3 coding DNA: TGTGCCAGCAGCTACCGGGAGGGACAGGGGGGATGGCCCCAGCATTTT. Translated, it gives CASSYREGQGGWPQHF.

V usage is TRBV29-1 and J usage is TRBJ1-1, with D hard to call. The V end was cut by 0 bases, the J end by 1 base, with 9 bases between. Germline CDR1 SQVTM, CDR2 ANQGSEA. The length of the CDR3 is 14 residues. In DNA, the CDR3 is TGCAGCGTTGAAGATCTTGGTAGGAACACTGAAGCTTTCTTT. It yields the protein CSVEDLGRNTEAFF.

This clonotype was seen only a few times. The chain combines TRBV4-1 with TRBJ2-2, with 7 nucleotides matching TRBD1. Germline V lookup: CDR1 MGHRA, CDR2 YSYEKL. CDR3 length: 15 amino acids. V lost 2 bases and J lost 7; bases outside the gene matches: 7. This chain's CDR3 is CASSQLGGAFGELFF. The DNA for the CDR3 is TGCGCCAGCAGCCAATTAGGGGGCGCGTTCGGGGAGCTGTTTTTT.

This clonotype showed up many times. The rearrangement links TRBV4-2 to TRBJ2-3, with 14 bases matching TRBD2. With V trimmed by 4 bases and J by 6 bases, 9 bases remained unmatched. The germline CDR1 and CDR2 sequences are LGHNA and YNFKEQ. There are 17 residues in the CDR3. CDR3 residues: CASSPQTSGGAADTQYF. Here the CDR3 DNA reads TGTGCCAGCAGCCCGCAGACTAGCGGGGGGGCCGCGGATACGCAGTATTTT.

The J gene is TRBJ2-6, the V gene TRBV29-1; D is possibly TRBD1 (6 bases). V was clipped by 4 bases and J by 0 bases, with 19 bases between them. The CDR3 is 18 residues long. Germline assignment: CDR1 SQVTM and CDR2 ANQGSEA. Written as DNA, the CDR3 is TGCAGCGTTGCCCCCGGGACAAGGGGTCACTCTGGGGCCAACGTCCTGACTTTC. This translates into CSVAPGTRGHSGANVLTF.

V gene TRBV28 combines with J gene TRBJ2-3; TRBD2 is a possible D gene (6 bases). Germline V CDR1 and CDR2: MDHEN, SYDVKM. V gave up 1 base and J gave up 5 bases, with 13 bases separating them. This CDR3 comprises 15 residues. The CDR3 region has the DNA TGTGCCAGCAGTTTATTGGCGGGGCAGGGAGATACGCAGTATTTT. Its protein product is CASSLLAGQGDTQYF.

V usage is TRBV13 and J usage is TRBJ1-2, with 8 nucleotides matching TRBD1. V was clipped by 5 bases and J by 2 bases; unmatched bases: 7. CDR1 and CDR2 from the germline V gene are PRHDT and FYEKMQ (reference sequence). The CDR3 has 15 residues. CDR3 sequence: CASSTNRGANYGYTF. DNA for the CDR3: TGTGCCAGCAGCACTAACAGGGGGGCCAACTATGGCTACACCTTC.

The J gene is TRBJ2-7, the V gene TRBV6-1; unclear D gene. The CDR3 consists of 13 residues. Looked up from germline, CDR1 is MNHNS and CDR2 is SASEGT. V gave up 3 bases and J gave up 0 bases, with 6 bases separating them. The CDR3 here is CASSESFSYEQYF. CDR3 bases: TGTGCCAGCAGTGAGTCTTTCTCCTACGAGCAGTACTTC.

CDR3 DNA: TGTGCCAGCAGTTCTGGGAATAATTCACCCCTCCACTTT. It codes for CASSSGNNSPLHF. The V gene is TRBV27, the J gene TRBJ1-6, with unresolved D. This CDR3 is built from 13 residues. V was clipped by 4 bases and J by 5 bases, with 6 bases between them. The germline CDR1 and CDR2 sequences are MNHEY and SMNVEV (reference sequence).